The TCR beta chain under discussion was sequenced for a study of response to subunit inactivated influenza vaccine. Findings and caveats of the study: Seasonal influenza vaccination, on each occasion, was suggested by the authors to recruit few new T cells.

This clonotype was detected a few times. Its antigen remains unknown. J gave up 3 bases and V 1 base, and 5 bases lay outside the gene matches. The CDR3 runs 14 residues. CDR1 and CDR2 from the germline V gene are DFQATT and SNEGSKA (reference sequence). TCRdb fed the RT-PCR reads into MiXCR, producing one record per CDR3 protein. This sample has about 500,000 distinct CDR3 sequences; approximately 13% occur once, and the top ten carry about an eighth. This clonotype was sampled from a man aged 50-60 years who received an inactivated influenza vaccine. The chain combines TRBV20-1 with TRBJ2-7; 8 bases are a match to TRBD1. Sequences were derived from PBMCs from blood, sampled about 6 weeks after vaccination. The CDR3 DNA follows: TGCAGTGCTAGAGGGACAGGGTTCCTCTACGAGCAGTACTTC. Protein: CSARGTGFLYEQYF.